This T cell receptor (beta chain) was documented in a study of CXCR3-negative and CXCR3-positive naive CD8 T cells. Overall study results and limits: The study found that naive CXCR3-negative and CXCR3-positive cells shared TRBV-TRBJ usage, while memory cells differed. Both naive subsets had comparably high diversity; memory CD8+ cells much lower. Upon cryopreservation, CXCR3 expression partially decreased, and most assays used fresh PBMCs.

The sorting of each CD8+ T cell subset was done in triplicate, at about 300,000 cells each. All TRB cDNA libraries came from 5' RACE performed with UMI labels. TCRdb re-called the 5' RACE reads and catalogs CDR3 proteins one per entry, DNA excluded. The sample totals some 40,000 distinct CDR3 sequences. Germline V gene data show CDR1 as SQVTM and CDR2 as ANQGSEA. The CDR3 spans 14 residues. Comments on this clonotype: Its target is not known.

The genes are TRBV29-1 and TRBJ2-7; as DNA is missing, the TRBD1 call by TCRdb cannot be tested. This TCR was recovered from a human donor in good health. Some clones in this sample may be carry-over from other donors' samples. The specimen sequenced was memory CD8+ T cells from blood. The CDR3 protein is CSVEPGQPSYEQYF.